These 21 T cell receptor beta chains share one sample of origin, sequenced in a study of blood T cells in healthy people across ages (dated by TCRdb to between 2015 and 2016). Preparation of the library involved 5' RACE. Sequencing was carried out with an Illumina HiSeq 2500. The second PCR ran for about 7 to 11 cycles and used a J-beta primer mix along with a sample-barcoded 5' primer. TCRdb trimmed the raw reads at Q25, called clones with MiXCR and kept productive beta chains. Here each entry gathers all rows of one CDR3 protein and keeps the most common genes and DNA. The sample yields some 1.5 million distinct CDR3 sequences; approximately 30% were counted once. The ten largest clones add up to about 8% of the sample. Sequenced: blood. Receptors were obtained from a woman aged 25 to 45 in good health.

The rearrangement links TRBV6-4 to TRBJ2-1, with 10 nucleotides matching TRBD2. The CDR3 sequence is 16 residues long. The trim removed 2 bases at V and 6 bases at J, leaving 7 bases unmatched. Germline loops: CDR1 MRHNA, CDR2 SNTAGT. The CDR3 sequence is CASSDLQRGGRNEQFF. DNA of the CDR3: TGTGCCAGCAGTGACCTACAGCGGGGGGGCCGCAATGAGCAGTTCTTC.

The rearrangement joins TRBV11-2 to TRBJ2-5; perhaps TRBD2 as D (5 bases). CDR3 length equals 14 residues. Trimming stripped 7 bases from V and 1 base from J, with 13 bases between. Germline V gene sequence: CDR1 SGHAT, CDR2 FQNNGV. This CDR3 reads CASNLAGLQETQYF. DNA for the CDR3: TGTGCCAGCAACCTGGCAGGACTCCAAGAGACCCAGTACTTC.

The rearrangement joins TRBV29-1 to TRBJ2-1, with no clear D. Germline values: CDR1 SQVTM, CDR2 ANQGSEA. The CDR3 is made up of 12 amino acids. Between the trimmed V and J ends, which lost 4 bases and 1 base, there was a span of 5 bases. CDR3 in DNA: TGCAGCGTTGGTCCTTCCTACAATGAGCAGTTCTTC. This codes for CSVGPSYNEQFF.

Only a few counts were recorded for this clonotype. This chain uses TRBV28 with TRBJ1-1; D remains ambiguous. There are 13 residues in the CDR3. Germline CDR1 is MDHEN and CDR2 is SYDVKM. Deletions cut 4 bases from V and 1 base from J, with 7 bases between. The CDR3 is CASSSAENTEAFF. DNA of the CDR3: TGTGCCAGCAGTTCGGCCGAGAACACTGAAGCTTTCTTT.

This clonotype was seen a single time. The rearrangement links TRBV29-1 to TRBJ1-2; D might be TRBD1 (5 bases). Germline-derived CDR1 and CDR2 are SQVTM and ANQGSEA. This CDR3 contains 12 residues. V gave up 6 bases and J gave up 0 bases, with 8 bases separating them. The CDR3 nucleotides read TGCAGCGTCGCGACAGCTAACTATGGCTACACCTTC. Amino acid sequence: CSVATANYGYTF.

The chain uses TRBV6-6 and TRBJ2-5; 8 bases align to TRBD1. The CDR3 consists of 13 residues. Germline V gene sequence: CDR1 MNHNY, CDR2 SVGAGI (reference sequence). With V trimmed by 5 bases and J by 11 bases, 10 bases remained unmatched. CDR3 residues: CASSIGGQVEQYF. CDR3 nucleotides: TGTGCCAGCAGTATCGGGGGACAGGTTGAGCAGTACTTC.

The chain carries TRBV5-1 and TRBJ1-1; no reliable D call. Germline-derived CDR1 and CDR2 are SGHRS and YFSETQ. This CDR3 is 15 amino acids long. The V and J ends lost 0 bases and 1 base respectively, with 10 bases between them. DNA of the CDR3: TGCGCCAGCAGCTTGGCCGGGAAGTGGAACACTGAAGCTTTCTTT. It is translated as CASSLAGKWNTEAFF.

This clonotype was recorded at least ten times. The J gene is TRBJ2-5, the V gene TRBV29-1, with 9 bases lining up with TRBD1. V lost 2 bases, J lost 7 bases, and 5 bases stayed unmatched. Germline V gives CDR1 SQVTM, CDR2 ANQGSEA. This CDR3 comprises 13 residues. The CDR3 DNA is TGCAGCGTTGAAAGCACAGGGGGCGCGACCCAGTACTTC. This codes for CSVESTGGATQYF.

This clonotype was seen a handful of times. V and J are TRBV7-9 and TRBJ1-4; D not certain. The CDR3 has 16 amino acids. Germline loops: CDR1 SEHNR, CDR2 FQNEAQ (reference sequence). V lost 4 bases, J lost 5 bases, and 17 bases lay in between. The CDR3 nucleotides read TGTGCCAGCAGCTACCCTACGTCTCAAAGGAATGAAAAACTGTTTTTT. Encoded protein: CASSYPTSQRNEKLFF. The entire variable domain, with the rest obtained from reference TRBV7-9 and TRBJ1-4, is as follows: DTGVSQNPRHKITKRGQNVTFRCDPISEHNRLYWYRQTLGQGPEFLTYFQNEAQLEKSRLLSDRFSAERPKGSFSTLEIQRTEQGDSAMYLCASSYPTSQRNEKLFFGSGTQLSVL.

This clonotype has a single count. The chain joins TRBV12-3 or TRBV12-4 to TRBJ2-7; 9 bases are shared with TRBD1. The J call is doubtful: the DNA matches TRBJ2-5 better. There are 15 residues in the CDR3. CDR3 sequence reads: CASSASDRGEETQYF. As DNA, the CDR3 is TGTGCCAGCAGTGCTTCGGACAGGGGTGAGGAGACCCAGTACTTC.

This clonotype was seen only a few times. The V and J genes are TRBV5-1 and TRBJ2-4; 7 bases align to TRBD1. The J call is in doubt because the DNA end fits TRBJ2-7 better. CDR3 size: 15 residues. From germline, CDR1 is SGHRS and CDR2 YFSETQ. The CDR3 loop is CASLPGTAYTPEQYF. The CDR3 DNA is TGCGCCAGTCTCCCCGGGACAGCCTATACCCCCGAGCAGTACTTC.

This clonotype was counted many times. This chain links TRBV6-5 with TRBJ2-5; D tentatively reads TRBD1 or TRBD2 (5 bases each). V was clipped by 7 bases and J by 0 bases, with 9 bases between them. Germline CDR1 MNHEY, CDR2 SVGAGI. The CDR3 loop spans 13 amino acids. The CDR3, as DNA: TGTGCCAGCACCTGGGGGTACCAAGAGACCCAGTACTTC. Translating it yields CASTWGYQETQYF.

The chain carries TRBV12-3 or TRBV12-4 and TRBJ1-5; D gene uncertain. CDR3 size: 13 residues. V dropped 6 bases and J dropped 5 bases, with 11 bases sitting between them. The CDR3 reads CASRFFVDQPQHF. CDR3 DNA sequence: TGTGCCAGCAGGTTTTTTGTCGATCAGCCCCAGCATTTT.

This clonotype appeared a few times. V usage is TRBV6-1 and J usage is TRBJ2-7; TRBD1 is a possible D gene (5 bases). This CDR3 has 15 amino acids. V lost 0 bases, J lost 2 bases, and 11 bases lay in between. CDR1 and CDR2 (germline): MNHNS, SASEGT. CDR3 amino acids: CASSEALTDTYEQYF. The CDR3 DNA reads TGTGCCAGCAGTGAAGCGTTGACAGATACCTACGAGCAGTACTTC.

V is TRBV13 and J is TRBJ2-5; possible D gene TRBD2, 6 bases. The CDR3 is 15 residues long. Germline CDR1 is PRHDT and CDR2 is FYEKMQ (reference sequence). V lost 0 bases and J lost 2, with 10 bases in between. CDR3 protein: CASSLGEGRQETQYF. CDR3 bases: TGTGCCAGCAGCTTAGGTGAAGGGAGGCAAGAGACCCAGTACTTC. Complete variable domain (other parts from reference TRBV13 and TRBJ2-5): AAGVIQSPRHLIKEKRETATLKCYPIPRHDTVYWYQQGPGQDPQFLISFYEKMQSDKGSIPDRFSAQQFSDYHSELNMSSLELGDSALYFCASSLGEGRQETQYFGPGTRLLVL.

This clonotype was detected only a few times. The CDR3 sequence is CALHAAAASGVNTGELFF. The CDR3 DNA sequence: TGTGCCCTACATGCTGCCGCGGCTAGCGGAGTGAACACCGGGGAGCTGTTTTTT. The chain couples TRBV7-6 to TRBJ2-2, with 7 nucleotides matching TRBD2. Trimming removed 11 bases from V and 1 base from J; junction bases left unmatched: 19. Per the germline V gene, CDR1 is SGHVS and CDR2 is FNYEAQ. This CDR3 comprises 18 residues.

This clonotype was seen many times. This chain connects TRBV12-3 or TRBV12-4 to TRBJ2-5, with no clear D. CDR3 length: 13 amino acids. V lost 6 bases to trimming and J lost 3 bases, with 11 bases between them. The CDR3 DNA sequence: TGTGCCAGCAGGTTCGGACGGGAAGAGACCCAGTACTTC. Residues: CASRFGREETQYF.

Many counts were recorded for this clonotype. V is TRBV9 and J is TRBJ2-7, with 9 bases matching TRBD2. This CDR3 region has 14 residues. Germline CDR1 reads SGDLS; CDR2 reads YYNGEE. J gave up 4 bases and V 3 bases, and 5 bases lay outside the gene matches. The CDR3 is CASSDATSGYEQYF. CDR3 in DNA: TGTGCCAGCAGCGACGCAACTAGCGGGTACGAGCAGTACTTC.

This clonotype has a count of ten or more. The chain employs TRBV5-1 and TRBJ2-3, with D possibly matching TRBD2 (5 bases). CDR1 and CDR2 from the germline V gene are SGHRS and YFSETQ. The CDR3 spans 16 residues. The V end lost 4 bases, the J end lost 3 bases, and 18 bases lay between the germline ends. The CDR3 DNA reads TGCGCCAGCAGCCCTACTTTGGACTTAGGGACAGATACGCAGTATTTT. Translated, it gives CASSPTLDLGTDTQYF.

This clonotype has ten or more counts. The chain joins TRBV20-1 to TRBJ2-5, with 8 positions matching TRBD2. After removal of 8 bases from V and 5 bases from J, the junction contained 13 bases not matched to a gene. The V gene's germline CDR1 is DFQATT and CDR2 SNEGSKA (reference sequence). This CDR3 has 14 residues. This chain's CDR3 is CSCPPSAGDETQYF. The CDR3 DNA follows: TGCAGTTGTCCCCCCTCAGCGGGAGATGAGACCCAGTACTTC.

The chain has TRBV20-1 and TRBJ2-1, with D possibly TRBD2 on 5 matching bases. From germline, CDR1 is DFQATT and CDR2 SNEGSKA (reference sequence). Trimming removed 7 bases at V and 0 bases at J, with 22 bases between. The CDR3 has 17 amino acids. The CDR3 region has the DNA TGCAGTGTTAAAGGTGGTAGCGCGCGCAGCTCCTACAATGAGCAGTTCTTC. Encoded protein: CSVKGGSARSSYNEQFF.